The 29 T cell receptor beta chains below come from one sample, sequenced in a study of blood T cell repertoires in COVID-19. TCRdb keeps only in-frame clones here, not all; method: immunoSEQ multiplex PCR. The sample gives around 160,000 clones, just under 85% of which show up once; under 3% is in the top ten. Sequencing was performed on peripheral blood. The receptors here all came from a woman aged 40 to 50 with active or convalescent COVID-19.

The CDR3 reads CASSLSGDQPQHF. CDR3 DNA: TGCGCCAGCAGCTTGTCCGGGGATCAGCCCCAGCATTTT. The chain combines TRBV5-1 with TRBJ1-5; D gene unclear. The length of the CDR3 is 13 residues. Between the trimmed V and J ends, which lost 1 base and 5 bases, there was a span of 7 bases. Germline V gene data show CDR1 as SGHRS and CDR2 as YFSETQ.

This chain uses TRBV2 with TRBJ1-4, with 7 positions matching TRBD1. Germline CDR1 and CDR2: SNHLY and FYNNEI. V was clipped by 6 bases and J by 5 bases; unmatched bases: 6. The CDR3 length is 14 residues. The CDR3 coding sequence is TGTGCCAGCAGGGAGACAGGGTTCAATGAAAAACTGTTTTTT. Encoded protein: CASRETGFNEKLFF.

CDR3 coding DNA: TGTGCCAGCAGTCCTAGCGGGGCGAGCGAGCAGTACTTC. Protein sequence: CASSPSGASEQYF. The V call is TRBV12-3 or TRBV12-4, the J call TRBJ2-7; 9 bases are shared with TRBD2. The CDR3 is made up of 13 amino acids. After removal of 5 bases from V and 6 bases from J, the junction contained 5 bases not matched to a gene.

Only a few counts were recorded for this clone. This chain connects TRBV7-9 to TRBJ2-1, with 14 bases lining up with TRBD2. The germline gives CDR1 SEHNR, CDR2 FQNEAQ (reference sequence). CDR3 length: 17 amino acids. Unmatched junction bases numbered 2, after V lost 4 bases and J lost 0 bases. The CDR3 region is CASSSGTSGSSYNEQFF. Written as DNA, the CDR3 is TGTGCCAGCAGCTCCGGGACTAGCGGGAGCTCCTACAATGAGCAGTTCTTC.

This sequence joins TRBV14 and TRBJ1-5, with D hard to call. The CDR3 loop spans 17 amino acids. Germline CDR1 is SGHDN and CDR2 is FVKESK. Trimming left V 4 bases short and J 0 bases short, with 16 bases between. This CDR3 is CASSPRQLLFSNQPQHF. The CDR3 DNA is TGTGCCAGCAGCCCCAGGCAGCTCCTTTTTAGCAATCAGCCCCAGCATTTT.

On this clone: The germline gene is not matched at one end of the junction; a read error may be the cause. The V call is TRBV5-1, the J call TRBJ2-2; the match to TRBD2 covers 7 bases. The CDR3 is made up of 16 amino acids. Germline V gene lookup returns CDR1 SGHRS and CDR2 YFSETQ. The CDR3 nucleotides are TGCGCCAGCAGCTTGGTTCTAGCGGAGGGGACCGGGAAGCTGTTTTTT. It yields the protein CASSLVLAEGTGKLFF. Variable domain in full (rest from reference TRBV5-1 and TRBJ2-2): KAGVTQTPRYLIKTRGQQVTLSCSPISGHRSVSWYQQTPGQGLQFLFEYFSETQRNKGNFPGRFSGRQFSNSRSEMNVSTLELGDSALYLCASSLVLAEGTGKLFFGEGSRLTVL.

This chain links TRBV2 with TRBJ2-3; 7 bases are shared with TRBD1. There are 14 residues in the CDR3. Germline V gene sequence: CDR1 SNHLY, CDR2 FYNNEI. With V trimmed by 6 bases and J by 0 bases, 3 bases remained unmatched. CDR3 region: CASSNRGSTDTQYF. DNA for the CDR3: TGTGCCAGCAGCAACAGGGGAAGCACAGATACGCAGTATTTT.

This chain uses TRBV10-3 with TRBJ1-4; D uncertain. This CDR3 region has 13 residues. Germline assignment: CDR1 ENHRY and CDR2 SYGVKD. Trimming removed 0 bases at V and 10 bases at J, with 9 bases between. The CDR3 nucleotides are TGTGCCATCAGTGAGTCGATCGGCGGAAAACTGTTTTTT. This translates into CAISESIGGKLFF.

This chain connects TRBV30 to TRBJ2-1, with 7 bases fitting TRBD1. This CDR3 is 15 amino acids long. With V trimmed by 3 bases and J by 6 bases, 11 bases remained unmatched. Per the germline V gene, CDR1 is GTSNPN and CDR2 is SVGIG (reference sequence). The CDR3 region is CAWSPPGGHLNEQFF. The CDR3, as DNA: TGTGCCTGGAGCCCCCCAGGGGGACATCTCAATGAGCAGTTCTTC.

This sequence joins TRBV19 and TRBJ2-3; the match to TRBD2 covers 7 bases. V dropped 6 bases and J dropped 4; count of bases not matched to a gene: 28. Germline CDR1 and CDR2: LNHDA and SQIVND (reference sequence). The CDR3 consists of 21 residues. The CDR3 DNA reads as TGTGCCAGTAGCAACCTATGGGCTAGCGGTTTAGAAGGTGAGGCGGCAGATACGCAGTATTTT. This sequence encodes CASSNLWASGLEGEAADTQYF.

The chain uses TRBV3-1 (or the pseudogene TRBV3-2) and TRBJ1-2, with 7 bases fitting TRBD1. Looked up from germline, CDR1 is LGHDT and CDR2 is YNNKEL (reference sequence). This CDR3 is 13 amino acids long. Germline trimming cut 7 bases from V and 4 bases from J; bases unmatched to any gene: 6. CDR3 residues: CASTTGAGYGYTF. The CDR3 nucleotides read TGTGCCAGCACCACAGGGGCGGGCTATGGCTACACCTTC.

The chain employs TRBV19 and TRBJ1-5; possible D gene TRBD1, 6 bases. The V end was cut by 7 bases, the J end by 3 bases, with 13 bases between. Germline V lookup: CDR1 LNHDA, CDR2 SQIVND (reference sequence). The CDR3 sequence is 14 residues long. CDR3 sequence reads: CASTITGTNQPQHF. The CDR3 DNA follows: TGTGCCAGTACTATTACAGGGACCAATCAGCCCCAGCATTTT.

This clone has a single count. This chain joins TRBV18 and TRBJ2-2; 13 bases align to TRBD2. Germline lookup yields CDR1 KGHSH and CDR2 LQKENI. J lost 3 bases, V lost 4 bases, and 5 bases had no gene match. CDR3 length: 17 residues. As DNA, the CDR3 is TGTGCCAGCTCACTACAGGGACTAGCGGGGCACACCGGGGAGCTGTTTTTT. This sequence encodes CASSLQGLAGHTGELFF. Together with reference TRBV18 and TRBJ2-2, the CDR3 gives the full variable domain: NAGVMQNPRHLVRRRGQEARLRCSPMKGHSHVYWYRQLPEEGLKFMVYLQKENIIDESGMPKERFSAEFPKEGPSILRIQQVVRGDSAAYFCASSLQGLAGHTGELFFGEGSRLTVL.

DNA for the CDR3: TGTGCCAGCAGCGTGGACAGCCCCAATCAGCCCCAGCATTTT. Translation: CASSVDSPNQPQHF. The chain uses TRBV2 and TRBJ1-5, with D tentatively TRBD1 (6 bases). This CDR3 contains 14 residues. The germline CDR1 and CDR2 sequences are SNHLY and FYNNEI. Deletions cut 6 bases from V and 3 bases from J, with 12 bases between.

The DNA of the CDR3 is TGTGCCAGCAACCCTCATGGACAGGGGAACACCGGGGAGCTGTTTTTT. This translates into CASNPHGQGNTGELFF. V and J are TRBV27 and TRBJ2-2; TRBD1 matches at 8 bases. The CDR3 sequence is 16 residues long. Germline trimming cut 7 bases from V and 1 base from J; bases unmatched to any gene: 8. Per germline, CDR1 MNHEY and CDR2 SMNVEV (reference sequence).

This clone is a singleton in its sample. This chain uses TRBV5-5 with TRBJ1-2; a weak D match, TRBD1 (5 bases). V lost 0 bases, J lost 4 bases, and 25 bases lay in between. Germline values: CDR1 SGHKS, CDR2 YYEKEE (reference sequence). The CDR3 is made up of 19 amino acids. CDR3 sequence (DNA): TGTGCCAGCAGCTTGGAAGGCATTTTAGGGAGGGGTGATCCCTATGGCTACACCTTC. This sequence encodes CASSLEGILGRGDPYGYTF.

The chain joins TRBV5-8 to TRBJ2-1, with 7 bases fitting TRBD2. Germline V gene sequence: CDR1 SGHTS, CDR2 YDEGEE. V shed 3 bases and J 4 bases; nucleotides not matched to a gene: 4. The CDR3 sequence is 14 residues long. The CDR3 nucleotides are TGTGCCAGCAGCTCCTGGGGAGGGTACAATGAGCAGTTCTTC. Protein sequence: CASSSWGGYNEQFF.

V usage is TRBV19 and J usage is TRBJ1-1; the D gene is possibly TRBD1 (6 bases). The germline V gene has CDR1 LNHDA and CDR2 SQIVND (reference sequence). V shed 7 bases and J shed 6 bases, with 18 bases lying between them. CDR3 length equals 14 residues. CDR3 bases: TGTGCCAGTACCCTTTCAGGGGTTGCGGCTGAAGCTTTCTTT. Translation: CASTLSGVAAEAFF.

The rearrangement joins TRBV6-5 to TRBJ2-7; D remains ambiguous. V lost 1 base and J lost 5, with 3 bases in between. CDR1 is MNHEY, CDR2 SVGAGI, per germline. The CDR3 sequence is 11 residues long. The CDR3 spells CASSYLNEQYF. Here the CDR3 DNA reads TGTGCCAGCAGTTACTTAAACGAGCAGTACTTC.

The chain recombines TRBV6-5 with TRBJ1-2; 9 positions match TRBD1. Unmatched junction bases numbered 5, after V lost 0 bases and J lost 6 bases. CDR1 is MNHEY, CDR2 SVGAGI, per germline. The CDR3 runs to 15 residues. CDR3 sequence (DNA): TGTGCCAGCAGTTACTCGCAGACAGGGGGGGATGGCTACACCTTC. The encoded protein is CASSYSQTGGDGYTF.

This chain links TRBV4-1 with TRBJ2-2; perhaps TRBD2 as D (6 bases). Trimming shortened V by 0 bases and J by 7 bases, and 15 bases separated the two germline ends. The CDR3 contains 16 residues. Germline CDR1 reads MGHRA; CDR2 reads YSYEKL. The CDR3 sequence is CASSQDVGTRGGELFF. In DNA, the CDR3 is TGCGCCAGCAGCCAAGATGTAGGGACGCGGGGCGGGGAGCTGTTTTTT.

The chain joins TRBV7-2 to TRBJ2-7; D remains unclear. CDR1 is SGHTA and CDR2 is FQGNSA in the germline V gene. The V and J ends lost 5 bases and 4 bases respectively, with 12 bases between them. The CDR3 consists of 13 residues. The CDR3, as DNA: TGTGCCAGCAGCCGAATAGCCCAGTACGAGCAGTACTTC. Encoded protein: CASSRIAQYEQYF.

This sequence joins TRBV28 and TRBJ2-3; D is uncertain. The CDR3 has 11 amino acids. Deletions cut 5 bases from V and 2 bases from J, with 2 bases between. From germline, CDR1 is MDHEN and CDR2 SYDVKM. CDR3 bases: TGTGCCAGCAGTCACACAGATACGCAGTATTTT. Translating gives CASSHTDTQYF.

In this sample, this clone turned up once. The CDR3 bases are TGTGCCACCAGTGATGCGGGACAGGGTACAGATACGCAGTATTTT. It encodes CATSDAGQGTDTQYF. V usage is TRBV24-1 and J usage is TRBJ2-3; 9 bases are a match to TRBD1. The germline V gene encodes CDR1 KGHDR and CDR2 SFDVKD. The junction had 3 bases not matched to a gene; V was cut back by 3 bases and J by 3 bases. This CDR3 region has 15 residues.

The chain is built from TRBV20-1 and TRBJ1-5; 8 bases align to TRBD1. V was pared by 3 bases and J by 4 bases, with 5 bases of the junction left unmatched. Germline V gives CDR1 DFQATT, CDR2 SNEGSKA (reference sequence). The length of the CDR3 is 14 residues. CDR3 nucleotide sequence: TGCAGTGCTAGTTCAGGGGGCGGGAATCAGCCCCAGCATTTT. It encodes CSASSGGGNQPQHF.

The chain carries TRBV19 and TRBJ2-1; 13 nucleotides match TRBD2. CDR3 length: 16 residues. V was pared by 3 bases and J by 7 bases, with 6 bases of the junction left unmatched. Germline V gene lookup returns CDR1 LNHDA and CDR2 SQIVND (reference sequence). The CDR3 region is CASSIQLAGGRNEQFF. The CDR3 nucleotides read TGTGCCAGTAGTATTCAACTAGCGGGAGGGCGGAATGAGCAGTTCTTC.

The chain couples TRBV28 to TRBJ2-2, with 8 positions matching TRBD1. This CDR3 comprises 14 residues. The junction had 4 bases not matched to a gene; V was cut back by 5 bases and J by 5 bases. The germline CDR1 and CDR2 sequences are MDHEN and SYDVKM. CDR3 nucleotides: TGTGCCAGCAGTCGTACAGGGGGTACCGGGGAGCTGTTTTTT. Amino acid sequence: CASSRTGGTGELFF.

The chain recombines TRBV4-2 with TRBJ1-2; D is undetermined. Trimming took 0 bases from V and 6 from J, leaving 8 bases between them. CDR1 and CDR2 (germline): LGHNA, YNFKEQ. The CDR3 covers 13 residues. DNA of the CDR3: TGTGCCAGCAGCCAAGATCGGTCTGATGGCTACACCTTC. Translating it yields CASSQDRSDGYTF.

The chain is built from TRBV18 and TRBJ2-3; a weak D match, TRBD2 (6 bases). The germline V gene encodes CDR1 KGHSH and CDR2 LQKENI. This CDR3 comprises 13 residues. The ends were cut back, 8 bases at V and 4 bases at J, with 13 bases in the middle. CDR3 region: CASRLPGADTQYF. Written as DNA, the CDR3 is TGTGCCAGCCGACTCCCGGGAGCAGATACGCAGTATTTT.